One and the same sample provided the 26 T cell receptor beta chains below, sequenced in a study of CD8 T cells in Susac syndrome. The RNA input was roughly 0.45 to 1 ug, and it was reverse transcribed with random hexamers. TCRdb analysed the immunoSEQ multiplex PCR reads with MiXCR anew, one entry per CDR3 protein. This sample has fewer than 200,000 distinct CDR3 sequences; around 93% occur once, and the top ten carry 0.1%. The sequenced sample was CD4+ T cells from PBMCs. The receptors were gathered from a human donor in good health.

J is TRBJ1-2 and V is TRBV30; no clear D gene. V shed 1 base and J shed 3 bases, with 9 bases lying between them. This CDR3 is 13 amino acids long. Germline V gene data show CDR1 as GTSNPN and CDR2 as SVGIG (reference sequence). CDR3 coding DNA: TGTGCCTGGAGTGCCGGGTCTGACTATGGCTACACCTTC. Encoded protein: CAWSAGSDYGYTF. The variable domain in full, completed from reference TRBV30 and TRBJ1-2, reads SQTIHQWPATLVQPVGSPLSLECTVEGTSNPNLYWYRQAAGRGLQLLFYSVGIGQISSEVPQNLSASRPQDRQFILSSKKLLLSDSGFYLCAWSAGSDYGYTFGSGTRLTVV.

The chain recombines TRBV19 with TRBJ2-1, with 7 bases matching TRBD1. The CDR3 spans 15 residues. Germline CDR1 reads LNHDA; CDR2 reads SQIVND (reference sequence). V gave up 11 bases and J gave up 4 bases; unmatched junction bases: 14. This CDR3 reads CAVKLRTGGYNEQFF. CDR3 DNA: TGTGCCGTTAAACTGAGGACAGGAGGATACAATGAGCAGTTCTTC.

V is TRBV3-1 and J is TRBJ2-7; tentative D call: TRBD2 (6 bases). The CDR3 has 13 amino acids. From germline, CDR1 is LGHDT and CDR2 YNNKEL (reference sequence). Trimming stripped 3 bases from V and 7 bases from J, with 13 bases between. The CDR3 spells CASSQFSGGEQYV. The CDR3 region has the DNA TGTGCCAGCAGCCAGTTTTCTGGGGGGGAGCAGTACGTC.

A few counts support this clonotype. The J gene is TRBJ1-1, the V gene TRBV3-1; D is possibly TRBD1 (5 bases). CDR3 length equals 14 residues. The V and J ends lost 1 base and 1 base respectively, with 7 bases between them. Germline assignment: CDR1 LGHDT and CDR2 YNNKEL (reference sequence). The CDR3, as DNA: TGTGCCAGCAGCCAAGCCGGGGGGAACACTGAAGCTTTCTTT. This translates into CASSQAGGNTEAFF.

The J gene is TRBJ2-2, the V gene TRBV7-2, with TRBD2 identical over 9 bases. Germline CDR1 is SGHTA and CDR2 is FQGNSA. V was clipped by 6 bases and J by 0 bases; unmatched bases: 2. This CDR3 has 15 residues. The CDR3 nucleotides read TGTGCCAGCAGTCGCGGGGGGGCGAACACCGGGGAGCTGTTTTTT. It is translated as CASSRGGANTGELFF.

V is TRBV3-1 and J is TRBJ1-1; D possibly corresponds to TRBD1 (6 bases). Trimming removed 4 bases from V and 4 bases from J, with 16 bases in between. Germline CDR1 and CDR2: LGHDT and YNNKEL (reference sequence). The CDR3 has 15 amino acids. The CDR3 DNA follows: TGTGCCAGCAGCCTTATCGGGGGCATGGGCACTGAAGCTTTCTTT. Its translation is CASSLIGGMGTEAFF.

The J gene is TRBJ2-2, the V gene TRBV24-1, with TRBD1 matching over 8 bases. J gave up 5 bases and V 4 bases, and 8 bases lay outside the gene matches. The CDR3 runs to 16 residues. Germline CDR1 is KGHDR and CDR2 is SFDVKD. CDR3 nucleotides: TGTGCCACCAGTGAACCAGGGGGCGCGGGAACCGGGGAGCTGTTTTTT. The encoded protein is CATSEPGGAGTGELFF.

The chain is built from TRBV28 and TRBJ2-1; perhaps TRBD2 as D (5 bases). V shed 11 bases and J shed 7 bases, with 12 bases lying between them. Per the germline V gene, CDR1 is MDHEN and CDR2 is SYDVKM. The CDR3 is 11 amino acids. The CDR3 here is CAYGGRNEQFF. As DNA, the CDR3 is TGTGCCTACGGAGGAAGGAATGAGCAGTTCTTC.

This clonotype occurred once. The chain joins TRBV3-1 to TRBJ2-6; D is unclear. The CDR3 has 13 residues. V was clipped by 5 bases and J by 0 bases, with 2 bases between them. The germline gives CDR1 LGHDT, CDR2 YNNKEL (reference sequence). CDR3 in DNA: TGTGCCAGCAGCGACTCTGGGGCCAACGTCCTGACTTTC. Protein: CASSDSGANVLTF.

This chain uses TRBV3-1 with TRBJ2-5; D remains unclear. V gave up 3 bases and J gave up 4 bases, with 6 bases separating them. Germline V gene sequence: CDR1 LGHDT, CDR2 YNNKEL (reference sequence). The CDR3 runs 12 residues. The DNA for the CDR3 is TGTGCCAGCAGCCATCGAGGAGAGACCCAGTACTTC. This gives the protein CASSHRGETQYF.

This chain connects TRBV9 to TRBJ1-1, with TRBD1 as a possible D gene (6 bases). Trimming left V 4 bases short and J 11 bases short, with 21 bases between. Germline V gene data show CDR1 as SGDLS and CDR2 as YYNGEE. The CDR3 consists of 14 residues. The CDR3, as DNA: TGTGCCAGCAGCCCAGGGGAGGGTAGGGGAGTTGCTTTCTTT. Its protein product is CASSPGEGRGVAFF.

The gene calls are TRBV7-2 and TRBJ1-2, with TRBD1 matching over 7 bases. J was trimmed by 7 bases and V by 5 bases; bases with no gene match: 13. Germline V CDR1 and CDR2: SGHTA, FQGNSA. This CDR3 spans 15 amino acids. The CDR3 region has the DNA TGTGCCAGCAGCCGCGGGGACAGCATCTCGCCTGGCTACACCTTC. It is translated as CASSRGDSISPGYTF.

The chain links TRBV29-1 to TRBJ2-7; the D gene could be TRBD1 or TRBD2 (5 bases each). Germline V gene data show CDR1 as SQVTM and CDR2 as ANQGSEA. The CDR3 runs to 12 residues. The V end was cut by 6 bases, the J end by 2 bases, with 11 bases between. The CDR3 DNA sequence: TGCAGCGTCCGGGACGGTGCCTACGAGCAGTACTTC. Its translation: CSVRDGAYEQYF.

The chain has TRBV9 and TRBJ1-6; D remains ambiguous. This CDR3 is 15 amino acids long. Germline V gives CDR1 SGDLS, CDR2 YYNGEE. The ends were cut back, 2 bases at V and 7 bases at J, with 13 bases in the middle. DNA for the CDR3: TGTGCCAGCAGCGTTGAGGGTCTGAGAAATTCACCCCTCCACTTT. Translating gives CASSVEGLRNSPLHF.

This chain's CDR3 is CASSASSVGYTF. The CDR3, as DNA: TGTGCCAGCAGTGCCTCAAGCGTTGGCTACACCTTC. The V and J genes are TRBV25-1 and TRBJ1-2; D not resolved. Trimming pared 4 bases from V and 7 bases from J, leaving 10 bases between. CDR1 MGHDK and CDR2 SYGVNS come from the germline V gene. This CDR3 region has 12 residues.

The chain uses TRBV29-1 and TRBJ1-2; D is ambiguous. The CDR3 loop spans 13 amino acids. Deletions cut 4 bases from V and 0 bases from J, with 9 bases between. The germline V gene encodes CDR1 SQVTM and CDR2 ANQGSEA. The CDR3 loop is CSVGEVANYGYTF. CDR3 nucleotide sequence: TGCAGCGTTGGAGAGGTTGCTAACTATGGCTACACCTTC.

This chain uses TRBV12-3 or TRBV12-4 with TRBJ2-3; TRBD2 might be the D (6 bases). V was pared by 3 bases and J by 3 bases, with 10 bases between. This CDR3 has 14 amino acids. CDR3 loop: CASSFPRGTDTQYF. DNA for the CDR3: TGTGCCAGCAGTTTTCCTCGGGGGACAGATACGCAGTATTTT.

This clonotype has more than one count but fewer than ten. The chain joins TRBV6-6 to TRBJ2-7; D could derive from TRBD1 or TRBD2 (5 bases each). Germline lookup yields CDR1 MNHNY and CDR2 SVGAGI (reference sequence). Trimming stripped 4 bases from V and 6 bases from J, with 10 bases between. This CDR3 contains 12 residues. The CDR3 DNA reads TGTGCCAGCAGTTTAGGGACGTCCGAGCAGTACGTC. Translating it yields CASSLGTSEQYV.

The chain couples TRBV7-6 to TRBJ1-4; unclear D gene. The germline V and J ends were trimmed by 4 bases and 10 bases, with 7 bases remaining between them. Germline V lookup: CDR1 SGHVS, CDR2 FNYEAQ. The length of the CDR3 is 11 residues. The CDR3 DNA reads TGTGCCAGCAGCTCTGTGGGAAAACTGTTTTTT. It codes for CASSSVGKLFF.

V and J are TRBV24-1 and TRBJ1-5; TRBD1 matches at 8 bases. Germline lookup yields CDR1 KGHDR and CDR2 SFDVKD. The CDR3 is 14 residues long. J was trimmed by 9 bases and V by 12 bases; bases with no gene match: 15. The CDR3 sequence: CASSSPGGRTPQHF. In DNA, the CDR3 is TGTGCCTCCTCTTCCCCAGGGGGCCGAACGCCCCAGCATTTT.

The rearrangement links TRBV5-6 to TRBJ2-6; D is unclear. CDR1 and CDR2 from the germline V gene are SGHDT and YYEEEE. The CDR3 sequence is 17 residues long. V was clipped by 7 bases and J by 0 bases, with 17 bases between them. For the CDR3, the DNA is TGTGCCAGCCTATACACGCTACTCAACTCTGGGGCCAACGTCCTGACTTTC. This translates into CASLYTLLNSGANVLTF. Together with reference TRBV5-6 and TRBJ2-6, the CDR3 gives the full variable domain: DAGVTQSPTHLIKTRGQQVTLRCSPKSGHDTVSWYQQALGQGPQFIFQYYEEEERQRGNFPDRFSGHQFPNYSSELNVNALLLGDSALYLCASLYTLLNSGANVLTFGAGSRLTVL.

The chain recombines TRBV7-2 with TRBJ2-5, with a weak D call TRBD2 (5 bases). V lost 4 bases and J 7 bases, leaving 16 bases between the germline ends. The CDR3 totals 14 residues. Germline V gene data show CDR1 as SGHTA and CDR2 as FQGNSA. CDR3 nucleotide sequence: TGTGCCAGCAGCTCACTCGACCGGGGTGGGACCCAGTACTTC. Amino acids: CASSSLDRGGTQYF.

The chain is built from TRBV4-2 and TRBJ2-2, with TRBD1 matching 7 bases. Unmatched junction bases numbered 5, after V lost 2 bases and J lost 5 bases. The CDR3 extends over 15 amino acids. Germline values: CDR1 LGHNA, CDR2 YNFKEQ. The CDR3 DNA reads TGTGCCAGCAGCCAAAGACAGGGTCGGACCGGGGAGCTGTTTTTT. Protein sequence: CASSQRQGRTGELFF.

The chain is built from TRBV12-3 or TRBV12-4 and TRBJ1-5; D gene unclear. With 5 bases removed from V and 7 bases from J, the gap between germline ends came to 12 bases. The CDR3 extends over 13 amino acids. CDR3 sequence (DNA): TGTGCCAGCAGTATCACGTCCGGGCAGCCCCAGCATTTT. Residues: CASSITSGQPQHF.

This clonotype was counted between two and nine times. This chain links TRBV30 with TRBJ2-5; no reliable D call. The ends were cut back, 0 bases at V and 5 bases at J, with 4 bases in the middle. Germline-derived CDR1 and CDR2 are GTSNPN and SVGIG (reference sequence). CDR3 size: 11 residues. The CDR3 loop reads CAWSVKETQYF. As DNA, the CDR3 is TGTGCCTGGAGTGTAAAGGAGACCCAGTACTTC.

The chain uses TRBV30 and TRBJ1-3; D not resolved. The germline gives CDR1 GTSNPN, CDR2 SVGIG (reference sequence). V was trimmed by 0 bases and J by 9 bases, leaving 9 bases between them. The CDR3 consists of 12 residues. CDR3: CAWSVLLGTIYF. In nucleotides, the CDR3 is TGTGCCTGGAGTGTACTCCTGGGCACCATATATTTT. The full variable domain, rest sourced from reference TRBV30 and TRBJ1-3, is SQTIHQWPATLVQPVGSPLSLECTVEGTSNPNLYWYRQAAGRGLQLLFYSVGIGQISSEVPQNLSASRPQDRQFILSSKKLLLSDSGFYLCAWSVLLGTIYFGEGSWLTVV.